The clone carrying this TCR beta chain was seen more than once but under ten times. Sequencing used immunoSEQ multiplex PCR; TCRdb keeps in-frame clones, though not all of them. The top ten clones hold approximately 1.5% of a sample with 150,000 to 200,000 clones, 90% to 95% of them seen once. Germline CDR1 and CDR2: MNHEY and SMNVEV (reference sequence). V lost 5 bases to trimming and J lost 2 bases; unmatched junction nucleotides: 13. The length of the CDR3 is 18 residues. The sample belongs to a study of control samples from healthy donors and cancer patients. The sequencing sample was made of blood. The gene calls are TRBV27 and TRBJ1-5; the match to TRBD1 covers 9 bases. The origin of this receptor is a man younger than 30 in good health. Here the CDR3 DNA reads TGTGCCAGCAGTCCCTTTATTGGACAGGGGAAGGGCAATCAGCCCCAGCATTTT. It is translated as CASSPFIGQGKGNQPQHF.